This TCR beta chain stems from a study of radiotherapy plus CTLA-4 blockade in lung cancer. Study background: Overall, approximately 19% of patients showed an objective response, while approximately 30% attained disease control.

The J segment lost 4 bases and the V segment lost 6 bases, leaving 2 bases of the junction unmatched. Germline CDR1 and CDR2: MDHEN and SYDVKM. The CDR3 length is 15 residues. Using immunoSEQ multiplex PCR, the repertoire was profiled, and TCRdb retains in-frame clones only, with some absent. Among some 27,000 clones listed, about four fifths were seen once. Concerning this clone itself: Its matching antigen is unknown.

Study outcomes and limitations: After treatment with radiotherapy plus ipilimumab, TCR clones that came from the tumor expanded in blood.

The TCR sequence derives from a human donor with non-small cell lung cancer that progressed on radiotherapy plus ipilimumab. Here the sequenced sample was peripheral blood, taken from a patient treated with radiotherapy plus ipilimumab. The chain links TRBV28 to TRBJ2-1; 14 nucleotides line up with TRBD2. DNA of the CDR3: TGTGCCAGCAGCGGACTAGCGGGAGGTTACAATGAGCAGTTCTTC. It codes for CASSGLAGGYNEQFF.